These 21 T cell receptor beta chains came from one sample sequenced in a study of T cell responses to AZD1222 COVID-19 vaccine. TCRdb keeps only in-frame clones here, not all; method: immunoSEQ multiplex PCR. The sample contains some 83,000 clones, about 87% of which appear only once. Sequences were derived from peripheral blood, sampled on day 0 of AZD1222 vaccination. The receptors were sampled from an adult in good health.

In this sample, this clone turned up a few times. The V and J genes are TRBV18 and TRBJ2-1; no reliable D call. Germline V CDR1 and CDR2: KGHSH, LQKENI. This CDR3 comprises 14 residues. V shed 4 bases and J shed 8 bases, with 15 bases lying between them. The CDR3 nucleotides read TGTGCCAGCTCACGGTTGTCTTCGTTAGATGAGCAGTTCTTC. Encoded protein: CASSRLSSLDEQFF.

This chain uses TRBV19 with TRBJ2-7; D remains unclear. Germline V gene data show CDR1 as LNHDA and CDR2 as SQIVND (reference sequence). The V and J ends lost 3 bases and 1 base respectively, with 13 bases between them. The CDR3 is made up of 15 amino acids. This CDR3 reads CASSIFRDTSYEQYF. CDR3 bases: TGTGCCAGTAGTATCTTCCGAGACACTTCCTACGAGCAGTACTTC.

V and J are TRBV10-1 and TRBJ1-1; no clear D. V dropped 6 bases and J dropped 1 base, with 9 bases sitting between them. Germline-derived CDR1 and CDR2 are WNHNN and SYGVQD (reference sequence). This CDR3 region has 13 residues. Written as DNA, the CDR3 is TGCGCCAGCAGCATCGACCCGAACACTGAAGCTTTCTTT. Its translation: CASSIDPNTEAFF.

The chain has TRBV27 and TRBJ2-1, with 7 positions matching TRBD1. Per germline, CDR1 MNHEY and CDR2 SMNVEV (reference sequence). The junction had 10 bases not matched to a gene; V was cut back by 0 bases and J by 5 bases. The CDR3 extends over 17 amino acids. CDR3 residues: CASSLSVGTALNNEQFF. The CDR3 nucleotides are TGTGCCAGCAGTTTATCCGTCGGGACAGCATTAAACAATGAGCAGTTCTTC.

The chain has TRBV19 and TRBJ1-1; TRBD1 matches 11 bases. Trimming cost V 5 bases and J 5 bases; bases outside gene matches: 4. CDR3 length: 14 residues. CDR1 is LNHDA and CDR2 is SQIVND in the germline V gene (reference sequence). The CDR3 reads CASSWGQGETEAFF. In nucleotides, the CDR3 is TGTGCCAGTAGTTGGGGACAGGGGGAAACTGAAGCTTTCTTT.

The rearrangement links TRBV19 to TRBJ1-3; possibly TRBD1 for D (5 bases). This CDR3 is built from 14 residues. In germline, CDR1 is LNHDA, CDR2 SQIVND (reference sequence). V lost 5 bases and J lost 4, with 12 bases in between. The DNA of the CDR3 is TGTGCCAGTAGTTTTGGGACCGGAGGAAACACCATATATTTT. It codes for CASSFGTGGNTIYF.

The chain employs TRBV5-4 and TRBJ1-1; 7 bases line up with TRBD1. The CDR3 runs to 14 residues. Trimming at V came to 0 bases and at J to 7 bases, leaving 6 bases not matched to a gene. From germline, CDR1 is SGHNT and CDR2 YYREEE (reference sequence). This CDR3 is CASSLAVQGGEAFF. The DNA for the CDR3 is TGTGCCAGCAGCTTGGCTGTGCAGGGGGGTGAAGCTTTCTTT.

The chain links TRBV10-3 to TRBJ2-1; tentative D call: TRBD1 (7 bases). From germline, CDR1 is ENHRY and CDR2 SYGVKD. The CDR3 loop spans 19 amino acids. V was pared by 4 bases and J by 4 bases, with 26 bases between. CDR3 in DNA: TGTGCCATCAGTGGATTCAGCCCCGACAGGGACTCGTCGTACAATGAGCAGTTCTTC. This sequence encodes CAISGFSPDRDSSYNEQFF.

The V and J genes are TRBV5-1 and TRBJ2-3, with D hard to call. V was trimmed by 6 bases and J by 0 bases, leaving 17 bases between them. This CDR3 region has 16 residues. Germline CDR1 is SGHRS and CDR2 is YFSETQ. CDR3 nucleotides: TGCGCCAGCAAAGCGTCGAGCTATCCAAGCACAGATACGCAGTATTTT. This gives the protein CASKASSYPSTDTQYF.

This chain connects TRBV5-4 to TRBJ1-2; a possible D gene is TRBD1 (6 bases). Germline loops: CDR1 SGHNT, CDR2 YYREEE (reference sequence). There are 13 residues in the CDR3. With 4 bases removed from V and 4 bases from J, the gap between germline ends came to 11 bases. This chain's CDR3 is CASSLGQPYGYTF. CDR3 DNA: TGTGCCAGCAGCCTCGGACAGCCCTATGGCTACACCTTC.

The chain couples TRBV10-2 to TRBJ1-5; the match to TRBD1 covers 8 bases. This CDR3 is 15 amino acids long. Germline-derived CDR1 and CDR2 are WSHSY and SAAADI. Losses at the gene ends were 7 bases for V and 3 bases for J; bases not matched to a gene: 8. The DNA of the CDR3 is TGCGCCAGCAAACCCGGGACAGGAAACAATCAGCCCCAGCATTTT. Amino acid sequence: CASKPGTGNNQPQHF.

DNA of the CDR3: TGTGCCAGCACCCATGGAGAAGGGGAGACCCAGTACTTC. As protein: CASTHGEGETQYF. The chain is built from TRBV5-4 and TRBJ2-5, with unresolved D. This CDR3 has 13 residues. CDR1 and CDR2 from the germline V gene are SGHNT and YYREEE (reference sequence). V dropped 6 bases and J dropped 5 bases, with 14 bases sitting between them. Full variable domain (outside the CDR3, taken from reference TRBV5-4 and TRBJ2-5): ETGVTQSPTHLIKTRGQQVTLRCSSQSGHNTVSWYQQALGQGPQFIFQYYREEENGRGNFPPRFSGLQFPNYSSELNVNALELDDSALYLCASTHGEGETQYFGPGTRLLVL.

This clone occurred once. The chain has TRBV5-1 and TRBJ2-1; 8 bases line up with TRBD2. From germline, CDR1 is SGHRS and CDR2 YFSETQ. The CDR3 has 17 residues. V dropped 1 base and J dropped 5; count of bases not matched to a gene: 11. The chain's CDR3 is CASSLRETSALNNEQFF. In DNA, the CDR3 is TGCGCCAGCAGCTTGAGGGAGACTAGCGCACTCAACAATGAGCAGTTCTTC. Filled out from reference TRBV5-1 and TRBJ2-1, the complete variable domain reads KAGVTQTPRYLIKTRGQQVTLSCSPISGHRSVSWYQQTPGQGLQFLFEYFSETQRNKGNFPGRFSGRQFSNSRSEMNVSTLELGDSALYLCASSLRETSALNNEQFFGPGTRLTVL.

The V call is TRBV23-1, the J call TRBJ1-6; D is possibly TRBD1 (5 bases). TRBV23-1 is filed as an ORF, its function uncertain. V was shortened by 0 bases and J by 5 bases, with 14 bases between the two germline ends. This CDR3 has 17 amino acids. CDR3 residues: CASSQSVPQGDNSPLHF. The CDR3 DNA sequence: TGCGCCAGCAGTCAATCGGTGCCCCAAGGGGATAATTCACCCCTCCACTTT.

The gene calls are TRBV19 and TRBJ1-5; 8 bases are a match to TRBD1. The CDR3 sequence is 15 residues long. V trimming: 2 bases; J trimming: 6 bases; junction bases outside the gene matches: 6. Per germline, CDR1 LNHDA and CDR2 SQIVND (reference sequence). The CDR3 coding sequence is TGTGCCAGTAGTATATGGCCAGGGGGCTTTCAGCCCCAGCATTTT. The encoded protein is CASSIWPGGFQPQHF.

This clone was recorded once. The genes are TRBV28 and TRBJ2-1; 10 bases fit TRBD2. From germline, CDR1 is MDHEN and CDR2 SYDVKM. The V and J ends lost 9 bases and 1 base, in that order; junction bases with no gene match: 3. The CDR3 has 14 residues. CDR3 region: CASVSGGSYNEQFF. The CDR3 region has the DNA TGTGCCAGTGTTAGCGGGGGGTCCTACAATGAGCAGTTCTTC.

The gene calls are TRBV7-9 and TRBJ2-5, with 10 positions matching TRBD2. Trimming took 8 bases from V and 5 from J; bases not matched to a gene: 14. The CDR3 contains 16 residues. Looked up from germline, CDR1 is SEHNR and CDR2 is FQNEAQ (reference sequence). Here the CDR3 DNA reads TGTGCCAGCTGGGCTAGCGGGGGCAAACGGGGGGAGACCCAGTACTTC. This codes for CASWASGGKRGETQYF. Variable domain in full (rest from reference TRBV7-9 and TRBJ2-5): DTGVSQNPRHKITKRGQNVTFRCDPISEHNRLYWYRQTLGQGPEFLTYFQNEAQLEKSRLLSDRFSAERPKGSFSTLEIQRTEQGDSAMYLCASWASGGKRGETQYFGPGTRLLVL.

This chain joins TRBV30 and TRBJ1-2, with D unresolved. Trimming shortened V by 3 bases and J by 7 bases, and 15 bases separated the two germline ends. CDR1 and CDR2 (germline): GTSNPN, SVGIG (reference sequence). This CDR3 has 13 amino acids. This chain's CDR3 is CAWSEGSWVGYTF. DNA of the CDR3: TGTGCCTGGAGCGAGGGATCTTGGGTTGGCTACACCTTC.

CDR3 in amino acids: CASSYSISGGQIVQPQHF. In DNA form, the CDR3 reads TGTGCCAGCAGTTACTCGATTTCAGGGGGCCAGATCGTCCAGCCCCAGCATTTT. The chain is built from TRBV6-2 or TRBV6-3 and TRBJ1-5, with 8 bases lining up with TRBD1. V shed 0 bases and J 7 bases; nucleotides not matched to a gene: 14. This CDR3 is 18 amino acids long. Germline V lookup: CDR1 MNHEY, CDR2 SVGEGT.

This chain connects TRBV2 to TRBJ2-2, with TRBD1 identical over 10 bases. In germline, CDR1 is SNHLY, CDR2 FYNNEI. The CDR3 loop spans 11 amino acids. The CDR3 sequence is CARDRGGELFF. In DNA, the CDR3 is TGTGCGAGGGACAGGGGAGGGGAGCTGTTTTTT.

This chain joins TRBV29-1 and TRBJ2-1; 9 bases agree with TRBD2. V lost 7 bases to trimming and J lost 4 bases; unmatched junction nucleotides: 8. CDR1 SQVTM and CDR2 ANQGSEA come from the germline V gene. The CDR3 consists of 14 residues. The CDR3 region has the DNA TGCAGCGACCTAAGCGGGGGGTATTACAATGAGCAGTTCTTC. Its protein product is CSDLSGGYYNEQFF.